This T cell receptor beta chain was recovered during a study of blood T cell repertoires in COVID-19. Study in general: T cells, B-cell-depleted T cells, or PBMCs provided the cDNA or gDNA that served as material.

This clone was detected ten times or more. The trim removed 5 bases at V and 9 bases at J, leaving 6 bases unmatched. The germline gives CDR1 MNHEY, CDR2 SMNVEV (reference sequence). CDR3 length: 14 residues. TCRdb keeps only in-frame clones here, not all; method: immunoSEQ multiplex PCR. The table has about 130,000 clones, approximately 80% seen once; the top ten hold around 18%. Sequenced: peripheral blood. V and J are TRBV27 and TRBJ2-2; 10 bases map to TRBD1. The receptor was isolated from a man older than 75 with acute or convalescent COVID-19. CDR3 coding DNA: TGTGCCAGCAGTCGCGGACAGGGGGACAGGGAGCTGTTTTTT. This translates into CASSRGQGDRELFF.